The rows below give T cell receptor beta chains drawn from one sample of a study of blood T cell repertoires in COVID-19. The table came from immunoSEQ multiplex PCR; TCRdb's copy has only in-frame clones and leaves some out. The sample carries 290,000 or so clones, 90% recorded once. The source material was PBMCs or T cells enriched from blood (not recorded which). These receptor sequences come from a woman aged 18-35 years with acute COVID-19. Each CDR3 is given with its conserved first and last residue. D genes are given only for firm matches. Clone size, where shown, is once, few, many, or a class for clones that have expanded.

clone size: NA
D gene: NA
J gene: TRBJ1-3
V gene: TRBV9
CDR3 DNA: TGTGCCAGCAGCGTTTACCTGACAGGCTCTGGAAACACCATATATTTT
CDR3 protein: CASSVYLTGSGNTIYF

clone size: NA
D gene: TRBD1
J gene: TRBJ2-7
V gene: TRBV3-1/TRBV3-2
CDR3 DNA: TGTGCCAGCAGCCAGGGACAGGGGTCCTACGAGCAGTACTTC
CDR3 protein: CASSQGQGSYEQYF

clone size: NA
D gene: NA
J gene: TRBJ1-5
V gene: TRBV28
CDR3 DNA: TGTGCCAGCAGTTTAGGACATCCCAATCAGCCCCAGCATTTT
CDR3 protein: CASSLGHPNQPQHF

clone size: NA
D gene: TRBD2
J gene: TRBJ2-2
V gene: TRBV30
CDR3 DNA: TGTGGACTAGCGAAGACCGGGGAGCTGTTTTTT
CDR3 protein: CGLAKTGELFF

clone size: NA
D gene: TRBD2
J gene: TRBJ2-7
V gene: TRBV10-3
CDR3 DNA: TGTGCCATCAGTGTTGGGACTAGCGGGAGTTACAACGAGCAGTACTTC
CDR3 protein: CAISVGTSGSYNEQYF

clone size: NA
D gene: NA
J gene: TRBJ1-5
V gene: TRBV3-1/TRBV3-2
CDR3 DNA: TGTGCCAGCAGCCCGGGGAGTGGGTACGGCAATCAGCCCCAGCATTTT
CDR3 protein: CASSPGSGYGNQPQHF

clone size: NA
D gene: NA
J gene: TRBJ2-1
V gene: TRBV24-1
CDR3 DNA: TGTGCCACGGAGAACCCGGGAAGAAATGAGCAGTTCTTC
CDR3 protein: CATENPGRNEQFF

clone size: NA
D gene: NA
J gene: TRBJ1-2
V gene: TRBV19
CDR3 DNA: TGTGCCAGTAGTATTCGGACGGGGGACTTGCGTGGCTACACCTTC
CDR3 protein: CASSIRTGDLRGYTF

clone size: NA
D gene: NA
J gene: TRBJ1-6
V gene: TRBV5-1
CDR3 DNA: TGCGCCAGCAGCTTCGCTCAGGGCGTGCAATCACCCCTCCACTTT
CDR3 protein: CASSFAQGVQSPLHF

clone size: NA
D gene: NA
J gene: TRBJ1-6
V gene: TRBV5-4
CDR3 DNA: TGTGCCAGCAGCTTCGACAGAGATAATTCACCCCTCCACTTT
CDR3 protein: CASSFDRDNSPLHF

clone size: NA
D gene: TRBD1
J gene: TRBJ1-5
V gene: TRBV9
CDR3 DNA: TGTGCCAGCAGCGCCACAGGGGGCAATCAGCCCCAGCATTTT
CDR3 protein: CASSATGGNQPQHF

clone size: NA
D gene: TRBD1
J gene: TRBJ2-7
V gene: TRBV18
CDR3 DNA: TGTGCCAGCTCACCAGGGACAGGGCGTTTCGAGCAGTACTTC
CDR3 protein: CASSPGTGRFEQYF

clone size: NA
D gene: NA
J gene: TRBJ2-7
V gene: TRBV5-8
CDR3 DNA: TGTGCCAGCAGCTTAGGGGCCTCCTACGAGCAGTACTTC
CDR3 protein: CASSLGASYEQYF

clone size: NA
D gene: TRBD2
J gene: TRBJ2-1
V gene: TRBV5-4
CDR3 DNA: TGTGCCAGTCACCTAGCGGGCCTGTACAATGAGCAGTTCTTC
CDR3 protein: CASHLAGLYNEQFF

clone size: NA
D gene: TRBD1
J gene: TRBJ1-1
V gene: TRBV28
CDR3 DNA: TGTGCCAGCAGTCGACAGGGGTTCGCTGAAGCTTTCTTT
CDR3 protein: CASSRQGFAEAFF

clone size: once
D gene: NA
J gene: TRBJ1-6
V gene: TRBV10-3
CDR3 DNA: TGTGCCATCAGTGAGTCCCGGGGGAATAATTCACCCCTCCACTTT
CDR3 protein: CAISESRGNNSPLHF

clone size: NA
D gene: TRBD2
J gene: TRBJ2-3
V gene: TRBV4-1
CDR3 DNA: TGCGCCAGCAGCCAAGCCGGGACTAGCACCCAGGATACGCAGTATTTT
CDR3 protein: CASSQAGTSTQDTQYF

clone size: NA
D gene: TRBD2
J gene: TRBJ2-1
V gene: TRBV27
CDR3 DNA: TGTGCCAGCAGTTTAGCGGTCGCGGGGGGCTACAATGAGCAGTTCTTC
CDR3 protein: CASSLAVAGGYNEQFF

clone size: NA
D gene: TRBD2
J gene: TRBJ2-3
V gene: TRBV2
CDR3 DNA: TGTGCCAGCGGAGTAAGCGGGAGACTCACAGATACGCAGTATTTT
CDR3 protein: CASGVSGRLTDTQYF

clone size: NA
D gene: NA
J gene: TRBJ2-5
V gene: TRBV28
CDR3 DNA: TGTGCCAGCAGTTTATCCCCCACTAGGCCTTGGGAGACCCAGTACTTC
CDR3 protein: CASSLSPTRPWETQYF

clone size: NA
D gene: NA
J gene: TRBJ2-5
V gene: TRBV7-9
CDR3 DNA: TGTGCCAGCAGCTTAAGCTACCAAGAGACCCAGTACTTC
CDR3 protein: CASSLSYQETQYF

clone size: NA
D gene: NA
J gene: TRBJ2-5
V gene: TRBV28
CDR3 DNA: TGTGCCAGCAGTTTAGGAGGGGACCAAGAGACCCAGTACTTC
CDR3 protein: CASSLGGDQETQYF

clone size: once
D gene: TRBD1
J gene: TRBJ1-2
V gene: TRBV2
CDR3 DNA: TGTGCCAGCAGTGGAGGGACAGGGTTGCATGGCTACACCTTC
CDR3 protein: CASSGGTGLHGYTF

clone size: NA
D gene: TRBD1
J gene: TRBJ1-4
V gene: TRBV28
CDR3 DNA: TGTGCCAGCAGTTTATCGACAGGGAGAGAAAAACTGTTTTTT
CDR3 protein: CASSLSTGREKLFF

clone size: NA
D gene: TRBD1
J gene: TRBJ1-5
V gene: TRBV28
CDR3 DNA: TGTGCCAGCAGTTTCATGGACAGGGCACGCCAGCCCCAGCATTTT
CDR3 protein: CASSFMDRARQPQHF

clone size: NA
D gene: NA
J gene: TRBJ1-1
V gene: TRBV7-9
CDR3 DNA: TGTGCCAGCCTTAGCGGGTCAGGAGCTCTTGAAGCTTTCTTT
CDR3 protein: CASLSGSGALEAFF

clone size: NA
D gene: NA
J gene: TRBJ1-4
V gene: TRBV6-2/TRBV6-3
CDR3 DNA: TGTGCCAGCAGTTTCAGTGAAAAACTGTTTTTT
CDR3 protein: CASSFSEKLFF

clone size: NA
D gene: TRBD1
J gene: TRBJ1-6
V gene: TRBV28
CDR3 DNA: TGTGCCAGCAGTTTACGGGTGTACCTGACAGGGGAACGGTCACCCCTCCACTTT
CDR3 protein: CASSLRVYLTGERSPLHF

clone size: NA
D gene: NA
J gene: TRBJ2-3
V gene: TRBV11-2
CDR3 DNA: TGTGCCAGCAGCCCACCGGCGGGAAGCACAGATACGCAGTATTTT
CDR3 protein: CASSPPAGSTDTQYF

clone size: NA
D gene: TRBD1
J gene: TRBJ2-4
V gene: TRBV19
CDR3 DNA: TGTGCCAGTAGTGGACAGGGTGCTCTAGCCAAAAACATTCAGTACTTC
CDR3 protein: CASSGQGALAKNIQYF

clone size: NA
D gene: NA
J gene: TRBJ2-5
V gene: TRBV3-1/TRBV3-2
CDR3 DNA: TGTGCCAGCAGCCAAGTCCTAGCTGATAAAGAGACCCAGTACTTC
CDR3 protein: CASSQVLADKETQYF

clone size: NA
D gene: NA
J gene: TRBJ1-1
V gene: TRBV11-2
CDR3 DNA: TGTGCCAGCAGCCCTCTCCAGGGCCTGAACACTGAAGCTTTCTTT
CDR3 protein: CASSPLQGLNTEAFF

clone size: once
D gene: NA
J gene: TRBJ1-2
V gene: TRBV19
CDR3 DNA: TGTGCCAGTACTGGGAGGCGATGGGAACGCTATGGCTACACCTTC
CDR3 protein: CASTGRRWERYGYTF

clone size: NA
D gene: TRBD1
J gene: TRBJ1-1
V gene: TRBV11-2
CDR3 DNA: TGTGCCAGCAGCCCTAGACAGGGTCCCGACACTGAAGCTTTCTTT
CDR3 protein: CASSPRQGPDTEAFF

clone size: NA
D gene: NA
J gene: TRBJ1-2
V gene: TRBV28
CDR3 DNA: TGTGCCAGCAGTTTAACGGAGGACTATGGCTACACCTTC
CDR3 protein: CASSLTEDYGYTF

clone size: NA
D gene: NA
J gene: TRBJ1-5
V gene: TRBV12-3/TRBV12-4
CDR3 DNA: TGTGCCAGCAGTTGGGGGGGGAAGCAGCCCCAGCATTTT
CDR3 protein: CASSWGGKQPQHF

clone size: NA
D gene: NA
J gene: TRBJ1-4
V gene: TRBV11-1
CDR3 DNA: TGTGCCAGCAGCACGTCGACAGGAAGGGATGAAAAACTGTTTTTT
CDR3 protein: CASSTSTGRDEKLFF

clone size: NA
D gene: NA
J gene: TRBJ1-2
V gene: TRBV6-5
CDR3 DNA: TGTGCCAGCAGTTACGGGGCAGGGTGGCCCGATGGCTACACCTTC
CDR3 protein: CASSYGAGWPDGYTF

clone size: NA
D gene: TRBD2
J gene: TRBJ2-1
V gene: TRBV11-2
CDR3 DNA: TGTGCCAGCAGCCCTTCTAGCGGCCCGGGCTACAATGAGCAGTTCTTC
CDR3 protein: CASSPSSGPGYNEQFF

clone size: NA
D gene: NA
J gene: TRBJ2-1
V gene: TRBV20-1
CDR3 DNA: TGCAGTGCTAGAATCCTCGATGAGCAGTTCTTC
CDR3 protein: CSARILDEQFF

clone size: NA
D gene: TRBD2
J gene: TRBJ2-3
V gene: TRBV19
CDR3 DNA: TGTGCCAGTAGCGGGAGGGGGAAAGATACGCAGTATTTT
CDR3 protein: CASSGRGKDTQYF

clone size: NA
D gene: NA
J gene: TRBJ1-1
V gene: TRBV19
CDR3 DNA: TGTGCCAGTAGTATTGACAGGTACACTGAAGCTTTCTTT
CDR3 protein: CASSIDRYTEAFF

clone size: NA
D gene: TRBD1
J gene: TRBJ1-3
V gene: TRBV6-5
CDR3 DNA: TGTGCCAGCAGTTGGACAGGGATCGCTGGAAACACCATATATTTT
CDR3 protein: CASSWTGIAGNTIYF